This TCR beta chain derives from a study of T cells in Graves' hyperthyroidism and ophthalmopathy (dated by TCRdb to the late 2010s). About the investigation overall: Peripheral blood was collected at initial diagnosis, before any treatment. To identify TCR V-J signatures that set the groups apart, the researchers used a discovery cohort of 100 patients, made up of some 41 with Graves' ophthalmopathy and 57 with stable Graves' hyperthyroidism. Prospective prediction of ophthalmopathy was tested in an independent validation cohort consisting of about 19 hyperthyroidism patients and about 17 patients who later progressed to ophthalmopathy. The 100 discovery patients were randomly split 7:3 into training and test sets. Thyroid tissue and blood T-cell repertoires from several Graves' hyperthyroidism patients were also compared in the study. Once sampling was done, hyperthyroidism patients were given methimazole at a starting dose of 30 mg daily, whereas ophthalmopathy patients were given high-dose intravenous methylprednisolone. The paper reports TCR Vbeta CDR3 sequencing of some 140 peripheral blood samples: 43 ophthalmopathy, under 85 hyperthyroidism and around 17 progressor patients.

Spanning cysteine to phenylalanine, the CDR3 consists of 14 amino acids. Just the 42-base CDR3 DNA is kept, in frame starting at base 1. The V end gives up 5 bases and the J end 4 bases, leaving 6 bases in the junction not matched to a gene. The germline V gene gives CDR1 as SGHTA and CDR2 as FQGNSA. Points the paper makes about the study in general: Sample size was not statistically predetermined, and blinding of investigators to group allocation was not performed. Ophthalmopathy was separated from stable hyperthyroidism by a 13 V-J signature model, with approximately 89% sensitivity and roughly 81% specificity obtained in cross-validation and 80%/75% obtained in testing. Most expanded thyroid clonotypes (frequency above 0.001) were also detected in blood, a finding suggesting that blood repertoires may reflect thyroid immune responses. During validation, the model predicted progression to ophthalmopathy a median of about 6.5 months ahead of onset, with almost 71% sensitivity and more than 72% specificity.

About this clonotype: The clone's antigen remains unknown. No base qualities exist here, and no much larger clone lies one base off it.

Moderately to severely active disease, a Clinical Activity Score of at least 3, a NOSPECS grade of at least 4, and a duration under 3 months were present in ophthalmopathy patients. Any patient with an uncontrolled infection, another autoimmune disease, pregnancy or lactation was excluded. Clinical symptoms, serum thyroxine and TRAb, thyroid ultrasound, and orbital computed tomography formed the basis for the diagnoses. Ficoll-Paque density gradient centrifugation was used to isolate PBMCs from approximately 10 ml of fresh peripheral blood. Total RNA was extracted using Trizol reagent, and RNA quality was assessed on an Agilent 2100 Bioanalyzer. The TCR beta CDR3 regions were amplified from the RNA transcripts. A first-round RT-PCR of the TCR CDR3 used the HTBI primer set with the Qiagen OneStep RT-PCR kit. Libraries were constructed in a second round of multiplex PCR, after which size selection and purification were performed. Sequencing of the libraries was done on an Illumina HiSeq2000 using paired-end 100 bp reads. For the original study's pipeline: SOAPnuke was used to process the raw data, removing reads that contained adapters or uncalled bases, had a mean Phred below 15, or lacked an exact match to the constant primer or identifier. COPE v1.2.5 was used to merge high-quality paired reads, and clonotypes were defined as unique nucleotide sequences. Clonotypes were aligned to IMGT TRBV, TRBD and TRBJ reference segments using MiTCR v1.1. The analysis included only V-J combinations with a frequency above 0.0001, which together covered more than 99% of the repertoires. A TCS score was defined as the ratio of F50 (clonal expansion) to E x V (chaos), with BLOSUM62-based TCRdist applied between CDR3 peptides within each V-J. Welch's t-statistics and random forest reduced just over 500 V-J features to 10 to 15, which were used in a naive Bayes classifier (R e1071). The raw public reads went through TCRdb reprocessing: fastp at Q25, MiXCR clone calling, in-frame beta chains kept. Under each unique CDR3 protein, matching rows form one entry showing the most common genes and DNA. TCRdb's processing, not the study's, gives the V and J calls here. The sample table lists about 380,000 distinct CDR3 sequences, under 20% of them with a count of one. The ten most abundant clones make up 35% to 45% of the sample.

The specimen was blood. This receptor was identified in a man aged 18 to 30 with Graves' ophthalmopathy. The rearrangement combines TRBV7-2 with TRBJ1-2, with 8 bases matching TRBD1. The CDR3 region reads CASSLDRGAYGYTF. The nucleotides are TGTGCCAGCAGCCTTGACAGGGGCGCCTATGGCTACACCTTC.